The 28 T cell receptor beta chains below all came from one sample that was sequenced in a study of cytomegalovirus exposure and HLA in healthy donors (dated by TCRdb to 2016 to 2017). The receptor library was made with the immunoSEQ multiplex PCR assay. For the multiplex PCR, a mixture combining 60 forward primers for TCR Vbeta segments and 13 reverse primers for TCR Jbeta segments was used. TCRdb limited this immuneACCESS table to in-frame rearrangements with V and J called. A share of clones is missing; checked studies link under half to unresolved V genes, and the rest is unexplained. This sample is represented by around 200,000 clones; 83% of them were singletons. The top ten constitute approximately 1.4% of the sample. Sequenced sample: PBMCs. These receptors were collected from a girl between 5 and 17 years old in good health and CMV-seronegative.

The chain couples TRBV4-3 to TRBJ2-1; 12 bases align to TRBD2. CDR1 and CDR2 from the germline V gene are LGHNA and YSLEER. The CDR3 is 16 amino acids. With V trimmed by 4 bases and J by 2 bases, 3 bases remained unmatched. The CDR3 loop reads CASSRWTSGAYNEQFF. CDR3 DNA sequence: TGCGCCAGCAGCCGATGGACTAGCGGGGCCTACAATGAGCAGTTCTTC.

Concerning this clone: At one boundary the junction diverges from the germline segment, which might be a read error. This rearrangement joins TRBV7-9 to TRBJ1-2; D remains unclear. This CDR3 is 12 amino acids long. Germline V CDR1 and CDR2: SEHNR, FQNEAQ (reference sequence). CDR3 coding DNA: TGTTCCAGCAGCAGTGGGAGGGAGGGCTACACCTTC. This gives the protein CSSSSGREGYTF.

V and J are TRBV13 and TRBJ1-1; the match to TRBD1 covers 10 bases. This CDR3 contains 15 residues. With 5 bases clipped from V and 0 bases from J, the junction kept 3 bases outside the gene matches. Looked up from germline, CDR1 is PRHDT and CDR2 is FYEKMQ (reference sequence). CDR3 sequence reads: CASSAGTGVNTEAFF. CDR3 nucleotide sequence: TGTGCCAGCAGCGCCGGGACAGGGGTGAACACTGAAGCTTTCTTT.

The CDR3 sequence is CASSFGGKASYEQYF. In DNA form, the CDR3 reads TGTGCCAGCAGTTTTGGAGGCAAGGCCTCCTACGAGCAGTACTTC. This chain uses TRBV28 with TRBJ2-5, with a weak D call TRBD2 (5 bases). The J call may be mistaken, given a closer DNA end match to TRBJ2-7. CDR3 length: 15 amino acids. Germline-derived CDR1 and CDR2 are MDHEN and SYDVKM.

The CDR3 bases are TGTGCCAGCAGCTTGGGCTCCTTGGCGGGAGGGCCTAGAAATGAGCAGTTCTTC. Its protein product is CASSLGSLAGGPRNEQFF. The chain combines TRBV5-6 with TRBJ2-1; 9 bases align to TRBD2. Germline loops: CDR1 SGHDT, CDR2 YYEEEE. Losses at the gene ends were 0 bases for V and 7 bases for J; bases not matched to a gene: 14. The CDR3 totals 18 residues.

A few counts support this clone. The V call is TRBV7-9, the J call TRBJ2-2; 8 bases line up with TRBD1. The CDR3 runs 14 residues. Germline values: CDR1 SEHNR, CDR2 FQNEAQ (reference sequence). With V trimmed by 9 bases and J by 3 bases, 6 bases remained unmatched. DNA for the CDR3: TGTGCCAGTCCACAGGGGGAGCACACCGGGGAGCTGTTTTTT. It yields the protein CASPQGEHTGELFF.

This rearrangement joins TRBV27 to TRBJ2-4; no clear D. Per germline, CDR1 MNHEY and CDR2 SMNVEV (reference sequence). The CDR3 loop spans 18 amino acids. V lost 2 bases and J lost 2, with 19 bases in between. Written as DNA, the CDR3 is TGTGCCAGCAGTTTAAATATTGGGTGGGCCGTAACCAAAAACATTCAGTACTTC. Residues: CASSLNIGWAVTKNIQYF.

J is TRBJ2-1 and V is TRBV5-4; D unresolved. The CDR3 has 13 amino acids. Trimming took 1 base from V and 9 from J, leaving 11 bases between them. Germline V gene sequence: CDR1 SGHNT, CDR2 YYREEE (reference sequence). The chain's CDR3 is CASSLWLDREQFF. CDR3 nucleotides: TGTGCCAGCAGCTTGTGGCTAGATCGTGAGCAGTTCTTC.

Concerning this clone: The germline gene is not matched at one end of the junction; a read error may be the cause. The chain is built from TRBV7-9 and TRBJ2-7; perhaps TRBD2 as D (6 bases). The CDR3 sequence is 18 residues long. Germline-derived CDR1 and CDR2 are SEHNR and FQNEAQ (reference sequence). CDR3 sequence reads: CSSSLAVHGEDFSYEQYF. The DNA of the CDR3 is TGTTCCAGCAGCTTAGCCGTACATGGGGAGGATTTCTCCTACGAGCAGTACTTC.

J is TRBJ1-5 and V is TRBV28; possibly TRBD1 for D (6 bases). Deletions cut 4 bases from V and 9 bases from J, with 22 bases between. Germline lookup yields CDR1 MDHEN and CDR2 SYDVKM. This CDR3 region has 16 residues. The CDR3 sequence: CASSSSWGLEGGPQHF. The CDR3 DNA is TGTGCCAGCAGTTCCTCGTGGGGGCTCGAAGGAGGGCCCCAGCATTTT.

This clone was recorded once. This sequence joins TRBV6-5 and TRBJ1-5; 9 bases map to TRBD1. This CDR3 spans 16 amino acids. Germline trimming cut 4 bases from V and 1 base from J; bases unmatched to any gene: 5. CDR1 and CDR2 (germline): MNHEY, SVGAGI. CDR3 nucleotides: TGTGCCAGCAGTTGGGGGACAGGGTCGAGCAATCAGCCCCAGCATTTT. Translating gives CASSWGTGSSNQPQHF.

The chain is built from TRBV19 and TRBJ1-2; D uncertain. The CDR3 totals 17 residues. Trimming removed 5 bases at V and 0 bases at J, with 19 bases between. The germline V gene has CDR1 LNHDA and CDR2 SQIVND (reference sequence). The CDR3 DNA reads as TGTGCCAGTAGTTCGTATAGTAGCGGACCGGCTAACTATGGCTACACCTTC. Its translation: CASSSYSSGPANYGYTF.

This clone was recorded a few times. J is TRBJ2-7 and V is TRBV6-5, with 7 positions matching TRBD2. Germline CDR1 and CDR2: MNHEY and SVGAGI. The CDR3 length is 15 residues. V trimming: 0 bases; J trimming: 4 bases; junction bases outside the gene matches: 6. The CDR3 is CASSYSAGEGYEQYF. The CDR3 DNA is TGTGCCAGCAGTTACTCTGCCGGGGAGGGGTACGAGCAGTACTTC.

The rearrangement links TRBV27 to TRBJ1-1; D not resolved. V lost 4 bases and J 1 base, leaving 7 bases between the germline ends. Germline CDR1 MNHEY, CDR2 SMNVEV (reference sequence). This CDR3 spans 13 amino acids. The DNA for the CDR3 is TGTGCCAGCAGTTCCCGGGGGAACACTGAAGCTTTCTTT. This gives the protein CASSSRGNTEAFF.

J is TRBJ2-6 and V is TRBV7-2; tentative D call: TRBD1 (5 bases). Germline CDR1 SGHTA, CDR2 FQGNSA. The V end was cut by 5 bases, the J end by 0 bases, with 14 bases between. CDR3 length: 17 residues. The CDR3 coding sequence is TGTGCCAGCAGCGAACGATCAGGGAACTCTGGGGCCAACGTCCTGACTTTC. Amino acids: CASSERSGNSGANVLTF. Variable domain in full (rest from reference TRBV7-2 and TRBJ2-6): GAGVSQSPSNKVTEKGKDVELRCDPISGHTALYWYRQSLGQGLEFLIYFQGNSAPDKSGLPSDRFSAERTGGSVSTLTIQRTQQEDSAVYLCASSERSGNSGANVLTFGAGSRLTVL.

This clone was detected once. The genes are TRBV7-9 and TRBJ2-1; 12 bases map to TRBD2. Germline trimming cut 1 base from V and 9 bases from J; bases unmatched to any gene: 7. Germline V gene lookup returns CDR1 SEHNR and CDR2 FQNEAQ (reference sequence). The CDR3 covers 16 residues. The DNA for the CDR3 is TGTGCCAGCAGCTTAGGTTCTAGCGGGGGGGCCGGTGAGCAGTTCTTC. Protein: CASSLGSSGGAGEQFF.

About this clone: At the DNA level, this CDR3 is encoded by other sequences in the same sample as well. The gene calls are TRBV19 and TRBJ1-5, with TRBD1 matching over 7 bases. Losses at the gene ends were 6 bases for V and 3 bases for J; bases not matched to a gene: 5. CDR1 and CDR2 from the germline V gene are LNHDA and SQIVND (reference sequence). This CDR3 has 14 amino acids. Written as DNA, the CDR3 is TGTGCCAGTAGCACGGGACAGTACAATCAGCCCCAGCATTTT. Translating gives CASSTGQYNQPQHF.

Only one count was recorded for this clone. The DNA of the CDR3 is TGTGCCAGCAGTTTTTCAGGGTTTAGATTCCAGCATTTT. This encodes CASSFSGFRFQHF. The rearrangement joins TRBV28 to TRBJ1-5; weak D call: TRBD1 (5 bases). Germline V lookup: CDR1 MDHEN, CDR2 SYDVKM. Trimming stripped 3 bases from V and 12 bases from J, with 15 bases between. The CDR3 length is 13 residues.

This chain connects TRBV28 to TRBJ1-6, with D uncertain. Trimming shortened V by 3 bases and J by 10 bases, and 13 bases separated the two germline ends. The germline V gene has CDR1 MDHEN and CDR2 SYDVKM. The CDR3 runs to 14 residues. The CDR3 DNA reads TGTGCCAGCAGTTTGAGGGTTTTATTCTCACCCCTCCACTTT. Encoded protein: CASSLRVLFSPLHF.

V is TRBV7-3 and J is TRBJ1-6; perhaps TRBD1 as D (5 bases). Germline lookup yields CDR1 SGHTA and CDR2 FQGTGA. The CDR3 sequence is 13 residues long. Trimming took off 4 bases at V and 9 bases at J, with 10 bases between the two ends. The CDR3 region has the DNA TGTGCCAGCAGCTCGGGGGGAGGTTCACCCCTCCACTTT. It codes for CASSSGGGSPLHF.

Worth noting for this clone: Compared with germline, one end of the junction differs, possibly owing to a read error. Other DNA sequences in the same sample also yield this CDR3. The chain links TRBV15 to TRBJ2-7, with 8 bases that match TRBD2. CDR3 length: 14 amino acids. Germline V gene sequence: CDR1 LNHNV, CDR2 YYDKDF (reference sequence). The DNA of the CDR3 is TGCGCCACCAGCAGAGAGGTCCGGGAGGGCGAGCAGTACTTC. Its protein is CATSREVREGEQYF.

The gene calls are TRBV25-1 and TRBJ2-5, with 7 positions matching TRBD1. Germline assignment: CDR1 MGHDK and CDR2 SYGVNS. The CDR3 loop spans 17 amino acids. Germline trimming cut 2 bases from V and 0 bases from J; bases unmatched to any gene: 9. CDR3 DNA: TGTGCCAGCAGTGAACTCCGGGACAGTCCCTACCAAGAGACCCAGTACTTC. As protein: CASSELRDSPYQETQYF.

The gene calls are TRBV28 and TRBJ1-2; possible D gene TRBD1, 6 bases. Germline CDR1 is MDHEN and CDR2 is SYDVKM. Trimming removed 6 bases from V and 0 bases from J, with 17 bases in between. CDR3 length: 16 amino acids. Written as DNA, the CDR3 is TGTGCCAGCAGCTCGGGGGGCGTAGGGGCTAACTATGGCTACACCTTC. Protein: CASSSGGVGANYGYTF.

The rearrangement joins TRBV7-9 to TRBJ1-2; TRBD1 matches 7 bases. Germline V gene data show CDR1 as SEHNR and CDR2 as FQNEAQ (reference sequence). The J segment lost 4 bases and the V segment lost 5 bases, leaving 13 bases of the junction unmatched. The CDR3 length is 16 residues. The CDR3 sequence: CASSGQTGKGSYGYTF. DNA of the CDR3: TGTGCCAGCAGCGGGCAGACAGGGAAGGGATCCTATGGCTACACCTTC.

The genes are TRBV7-9 and TRBJ2-7, with a tentative D call TRBD1 (5 bases). CDR3 length: 13 residues. V was trimmed by 4 bases and J by 3 bases, leaving 10 bases between them. Germline V CDR1 and CDR2: SEHNR, FQNEAQ (reference sequence). The CDR3 loop reads CASSSLDSYEQYF. The CDR3 coding sequence is TGTGCCAGCAGCTCCCTCGACAGCTACGAGCAGTACTTC.

CDR3 DNA sequence: TGTGCCAGCAGTGAATTAACGGGGGGGACAGATACGCAGTATTTT. Its protein product is CASSELTGGTDTQYF. V gene TRBV25-1 combines with J gene TRBJ2-3; 8 bases map to TRBD2. The ends lost 1 base at V and 3 bases at J; junction bases unmatched: 3. CDR1 is MGHDK and CDR2 is SYGVNS in the germline V gene. The CDR3 sequence is 15 residues long.

The chain links TRBV28 to TRBJ1-6, with D uncertain. Germline CDR1 is MDHEN and CDR2 is SYDVKM. The CDR3 extends over 12 amino acids. With 2 bases removed from V and 11 bases from J, the gap between germline ends came to 7 bases. CDR3 protein: CASSLLGAPLHF. The CDR3 DNA reads TGTGCCAGCAGTTTACTGGGAGCACCCCTCCACTTT.

The chain couples TRBV4-3 to TRBJ2-1, with D possibly TRBD2 on 5 matching bases. Germline assignment: CDR1 LGHNA and CDR2 YSLEER. The CDR3 is 16 amino acids. Trimming stripped 0 bases from V and 0 bases from J, with 9 bases between. CDR3 sequence (DNA): TGCGCCAGCAGCCAAGAAAGAGGGAGCTCCTACAATGAGCAGTTCTTC. This encodes CASSQERGSSYNEQFF.